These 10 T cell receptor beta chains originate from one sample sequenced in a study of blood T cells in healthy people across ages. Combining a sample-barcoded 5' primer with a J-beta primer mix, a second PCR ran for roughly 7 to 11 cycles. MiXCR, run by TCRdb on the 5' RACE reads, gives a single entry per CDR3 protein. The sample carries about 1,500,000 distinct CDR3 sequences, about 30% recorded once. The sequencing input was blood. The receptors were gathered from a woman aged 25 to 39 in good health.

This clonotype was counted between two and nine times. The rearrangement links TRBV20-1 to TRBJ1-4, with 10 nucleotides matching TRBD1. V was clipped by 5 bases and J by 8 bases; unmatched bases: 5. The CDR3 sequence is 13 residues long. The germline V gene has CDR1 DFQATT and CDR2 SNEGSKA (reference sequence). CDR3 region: CSAPGQGGEKLFF. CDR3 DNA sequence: TGCAGTGCTCCCGGACAGGGGGGCGAAAAACTGTTTTTT.

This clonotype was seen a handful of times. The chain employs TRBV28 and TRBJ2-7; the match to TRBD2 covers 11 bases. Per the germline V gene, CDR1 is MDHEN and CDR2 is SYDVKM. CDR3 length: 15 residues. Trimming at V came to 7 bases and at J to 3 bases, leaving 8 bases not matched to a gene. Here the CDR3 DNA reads TGTGCCAGCAATAACCTAGCGGGGGGCATCTACGAGCAGTACTTC. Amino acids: CASNNLAGGIYEQYF.

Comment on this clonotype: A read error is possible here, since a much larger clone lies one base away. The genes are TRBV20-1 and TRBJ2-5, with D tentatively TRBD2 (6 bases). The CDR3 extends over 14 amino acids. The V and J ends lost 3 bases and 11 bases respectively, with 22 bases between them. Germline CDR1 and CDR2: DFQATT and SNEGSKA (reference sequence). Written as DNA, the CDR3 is TGCAGTGCTAGTCGTACGGGGGAGTACAATGAGCAGTACTTC. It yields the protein CSASRTGEYNEQYF.

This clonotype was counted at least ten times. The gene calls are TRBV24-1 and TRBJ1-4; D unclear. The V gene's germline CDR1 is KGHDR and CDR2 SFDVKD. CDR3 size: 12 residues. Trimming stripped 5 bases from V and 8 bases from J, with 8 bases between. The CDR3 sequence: CATSGPDEKLFF. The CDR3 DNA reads TGTGCCACCAGTGGACCGGACGAAAAACTGTTTTTT.

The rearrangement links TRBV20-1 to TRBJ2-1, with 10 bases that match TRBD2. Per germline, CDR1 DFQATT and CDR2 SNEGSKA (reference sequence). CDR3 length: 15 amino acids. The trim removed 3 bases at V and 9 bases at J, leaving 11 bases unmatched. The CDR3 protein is CSARSLLAGVVEQFF. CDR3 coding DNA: TGCAGTGCTAGGTCGCTTCTAGCGGGAGTGGTTGAGCAGTTCTTC.

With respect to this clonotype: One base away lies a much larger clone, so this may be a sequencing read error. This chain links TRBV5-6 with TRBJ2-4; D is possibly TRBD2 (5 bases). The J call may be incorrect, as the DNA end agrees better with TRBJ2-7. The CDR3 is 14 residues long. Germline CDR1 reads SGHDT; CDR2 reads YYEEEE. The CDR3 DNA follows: TGTGCCAGCAGCTTCGGACTCAGCGCCTGCGAGCAGTACTTC. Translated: CASSFGLSACEQYF.

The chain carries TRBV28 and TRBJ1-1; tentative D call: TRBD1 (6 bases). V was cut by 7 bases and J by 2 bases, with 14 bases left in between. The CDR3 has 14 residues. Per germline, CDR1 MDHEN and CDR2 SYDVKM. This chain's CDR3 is CASIVQGSNTEAFF. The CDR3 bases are TGTGCCAGCATTGTACAGGGTTCAAACACTGAAGCTTTCTTT.

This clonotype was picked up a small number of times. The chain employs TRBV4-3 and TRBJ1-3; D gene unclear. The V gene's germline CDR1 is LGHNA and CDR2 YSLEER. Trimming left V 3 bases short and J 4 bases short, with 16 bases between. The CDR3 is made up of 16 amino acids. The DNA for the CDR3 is TGCGCCAGCAGCCACCTTAAGGGAGGAGGGGGAAACACCATATATTTT. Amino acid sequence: CASSHLKGGGGNTIYF.

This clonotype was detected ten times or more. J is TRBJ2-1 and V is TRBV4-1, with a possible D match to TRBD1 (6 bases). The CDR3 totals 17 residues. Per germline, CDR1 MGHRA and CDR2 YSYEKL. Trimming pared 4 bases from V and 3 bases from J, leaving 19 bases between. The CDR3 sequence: CASSRGDSTGHYNEQFF. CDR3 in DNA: TGCGCCAGCAGCCGAGGCGATTCGACAGGCCACTACAATGAGCAGTTCTTC.

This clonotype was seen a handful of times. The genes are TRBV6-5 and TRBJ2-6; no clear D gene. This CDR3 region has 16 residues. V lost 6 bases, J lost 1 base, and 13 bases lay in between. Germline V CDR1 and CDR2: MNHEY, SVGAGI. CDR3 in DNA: TGTGCCAGCAGGCCTAAAGTTACTTCTGGGGCCAACGTCCTGACTTTC. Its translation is CASRPKVTSGANVLTF.